This T cell receptor (beta chain) was profiled in a study of CD8+ T cells in alopecia areata listed by TCRdb under 2018. Concerning the study at large: The treated patients took part in an open-label pilot trial in which moderate-to-severe alopecia areata was treated with oral tofacitinib at 5 to 10 mg twice daily. Patients stayed on tofacitinib for 6 to 18 months and then had 6 months of follow-up off drug so that delayed response and recurrence could be assessed. Disease severity in treated patients was measured with the SALT score, which quantifies the percentage of affected scalp surface area. The study used high-throughput TCRbeta sequencing to examine T cell clonal expansion in alopecia areata, in both the C3H/HeJ mouse model and human patients. In humans, TCRbeta sequencing was performed on scalp tissue and on sorted CD4+ and CD8+ peripheral blood T cells from healthy controls and from patients with patchy or totalis/universalis alopecia areata. Biopsies were taken from tofacitinib-treated patients at baseline and at 4 and 24 weeks of treatment, and a later scalp biopsy was taken in several of the tofacitinib-treated patients. Scalp clonality was compared across normal scalp (n=4), patchy alopecia areata scalp (n=8), and alopecia totalis/universalis scalp (n=8). RNA was obtained with the PAXgene miRNA kit for fixed scalp, the miRNeasy kit for PBMCs, and the RNeasy kit for mouse skin. TCRbeta CDR3 regions were amplified by immunoSEQ multiplex PCR using 35 Vbeta forward and 13 Jbeta reverse primers. Overall results and qualifications from the work: Tofacitinib significantly decreased scalp clonality and the number of expanded CD8+ clones among the top 100 scalp clones. Higher clonality and more expanded CD8+ clones were observed in lesional scalp than in normal scalp, particularly in alopecia totalis/universalis, a finding suggestive of antigenic drive. Scalp TCR repertoire analysis is complicated because resident alphabeta T cells in normal human skin are also sequenced, whereas mouse skin is dominated by gammadelta T cells. Shared TCR sequences between patients were less evident than in mice, which may be partly attributable to HLA diversity in the patient population. Many expanded lesional clones persisted in scalp and blood during tofacitinib treatment, which may partly explain relapse after stopping treatment. Because the treated cohort was small and had just a single nonresponder, larger studies are needed to establish links between baseline CD8+ expansion and response.

Turning to this clone: Its antigen target is currently unknown. No quality values exist for individual bases; no much larger clone is one base distant.

The intended sense of this specimen's treatment or condition label: oral pan-JAK inhibitor, 5-10 mg twice daily. Lesional scalp punch biopsies and peripheral blood were obtained from alopecia areata patients. Human scalp biopsies were immediately fixed in PAXgene tissue containers. Taken from the germline V gene, the CDR1 and CDR2 loops are MNHNS and SASEGT. Including the terminal cysteine and phenylalanine, the CDR3 comprises 13 residues. Only the CDR3 DNA stays, 39 bases, in frame from base 1. The junction carries 15 bases between V and J, which are trimmed by 8 bases and 7 bases respectively. The library relied on the immunoSEQ multiplex PCR assay. To provide template for TCR sequencing, every sample had RNA extracted and reverse transcribed into cDNA. First-strand cDNA was synthesized using SuperScript III with a 2:1 mix of oligo-dT and random hexamers. A synthetic immune receptor repertoire was used to assess amplification bias, and residual bias was removed computationally. For the original study's pipeline: After raw reads were preprocessed to remove errors, the CDR3 was defined following IMGT conventions as running from the conserved cysteine to phenylalanine. Clonality was calculated as 1 minus Shannon entropy normalized by log2 of the number of productive unique TCRs. Whether each scalp clone was CD4 or CD8 was inferred by checking scalp TCRbeta sequences against the CD4 and CD8 repertoires from sorted blood. This immuneACCESS table, as held by TCRdb, lists in-frame sequences with V and J called but not all clones. Of the missing ones, under half trace to an unresolved V gene in checked studies; the others have no known cause. Clone size and V and J calls were adopted from that table, with D and trimming inferred from the DNA. Across this sample there are roughly 5,900 clones, with around three fifths seen only once. Roughly 7.9% of the sample comes from the top ten.

The specimen was skin, collected between weeks 30 and 35, from a patient treated with tofacitinib. The sequence derives from a human donor with alopecia areata. The V and J segments used are TRBV6-1 and TRBJ1-5, with a tentative D gene TRBD1 over 6 matching bases. The nucleotide sequence is TGTGCCAGCCGGGGGCAGGGGCAACAGCCCCAGCATTTT. Its coded protein is CASRGQGQQPQHF.